This entry lists 7 T cell receptor beta chains sequenced from one sample in a study of CD8 T cells in ankylosing spondylitis. TCRdb itself ran the 5' RACE reads through MiXCR, one entry per CDR3 protein. The sample carries 220,000 or so distinct CDR3 sequences, 8% to 11% recorded once. Specimen: blood, either unsorted or a sorted T cell fraction (not recorded which). Every receptor here comes from a male donor with ankylosing spondylitis or in good health (not recorded which).

This clonotype was picked up many times. V is TRBV5-1 and J is TRBJ1-4; D is undetermined. This CDR3 contains 13 residues. The V end lost 1 base, the J end lost 7 bases, and 8 bases lay between the germline ends. Germline assignment: CDR1 SGHRS and CDR2 YFSETQ. The CDR3 loop is CASSLTGSEKLFF. In DNA, the CDR3 is TGCGCCAGCAGCTTGACGGGGAGTGAAAAACTGTTTTTT.

This clonotype was picked up many times. The gene calls are TRBV5-1 and TRBJ2-7; the match to TRBD2 covers 13 bases. CDR1 and CDR2 from the germline V gene are SGHRS and YFSETQ. The CDR3 loop spans 16 amino acids. After removal of 3 bases from V and 1 base from J, the junction contained 4 bases not matched to a gene. Here the CDR3 DNA reads TGCGCCAGCAGCTCTACTAGCGGGGGGGTTTCCTACGAGCAGTACTTC. This gives the protein CASSSTSGGVSYEQYF.

In this sample, this clonotype turned up many times. The chain couples TRBV20-1 to TRBJ2-2, with 7 bases aligning to TRBD1. CDR3 size: 15 residues. V was clipped by 1 base and J by 3 bases; unmatched bases: 5. Germline V CDR1 and CDR2: DFQATT, SNEGSKA (reference sequence). CDR3 coding DNA: TGCAGTGCTAGAGCCCCAGGGGGTTACACCGGGGAGCTGTTTTTT. As protein: CSARAPGGYTGELFF.

This clonotype showed up many times. The J gene is TRBJ2-1, the V gene TRBV20-1; 8 positions agree with TRBD1. The CDR3 sequence is 15 residues long. V dropped 3 bases and J dropped 8; count of bases not matched to a gene: 12. Germline V CDR1 and CDR2: DFQATT, SNEGSKA (reference sequence). Here the CDR3 reads CSASDRDRGLYEQFF. The CDR3 DNA is TGCAGTGCTAGCGATCGCGACAGGGGTTTGTATGAGCAGTTCTTC.

This clonotype has at least ten counts. The chain links TRBV3-1 to TRBJ2-7, with 8 bases matching TRBD1. CDR3 length: 15 residues. The ends lost 0 bases at V and 4 bases at J; junction bases unmatched: 5. Germline V lookup: CDR1 LGHDT, CDR2 YNNKEL (reference sequence). The CDR3 region has the DNA TGTGCCAGCAGCCAAGATTGGCAGGGGGCTTACGAGCAGTACTTC. Amino acids: CASSQDWQGAYEQYF.

This clonotype was seen a handful of times. This sequence joins TRBV4-2 and TRBJ2-2; D is unclear. The germline V and J ends were trimmed by 5 bases and 0 bases, with 13 bases remaining between them. The CDR3 is made up of 16 amino acids. The germline gives CDR1 LGHNA, CDR2 YNFKEQ. The CDR3 protein is CASSGYYIANTGELFF. DNA of the CDR3: TGTGCCAGCAGCGGATATTATATAGCGAACACCGGGGAGCTGTTTTTT.

The chain employs TRBV7-2 and TRBJ2-3; D remains ambiguous. The CDR3 extends over 14 amino acids. The ends were cut back, 2 bases at V and 3 bases at J, with 9 bases in the middle. Per germline, CDR1 SGHTA and CDR2 FQGNSA. The CDR3 DNA is TGTGCCAGCAGCTTATGGGCGGAGACAGATACGCAGTATTTT. Protein sequence: CASSLWAETDTQYF.